This entry lists 18 T cell receptor beta chains sequenced from one sample in a study of OX40 agonist ivuxolimab in advanced cancers. TCRdb's table, derived via immunoSEQ multiplex PCR, lists solely in-frame clones and lacks some. This repertoire shows roughly 66,000 clones, 75% to 85% found once; its top ten account for about 0.42%. Sequencing was performed on CD4+ or CD8+ T cells sorted from blood, taken in a trial of the OX40 agonist ivuxolimab. These receptors came from an adult with an advanced solid tumor such as melanoma, head and neck, liver or kidney cancer.

The chain carries TRBV5-4 and TRBJ2-1, with 9 bases fitting TRBD2. The CDR3 is 15 amino acids. With 4 bases clipped from V and 9 bases from J, the junction kept 11 bases outside the gene matches. Germline V gene lookup returns CDR1 SGHNT and CDR2 YYREEE (reference sequence). CDR3 DNA: TGTGCCAGCAGCCTCGTCTTAGCGGGAGCTACTGAGCAGTTCTTC. Translated, it gives CASSLVLAGATEQFF.

This rearrangement joins TRBV4-3 to TRBJ1-1; D is perhaps TRBD1 (5 bases). Looked up from germline, CDR1 is LGHNA and CDR2 is YSLEER. Trimming stripped 8 bases from V and 9 bases from J, with 19 bases between. This CDR3 is 13 amino acids long. The CDR3 DNA follows: TGCGCCAGCTCTCCCCAAGGGACTTCTCAAGCTTTCTTT. It is translated as CASSPQGTSQAFF.

This chain joins TRBV28 and TRBJ2-1, with a possible D match to TRBD1 (5 bases). V was cut by 6 bases and J by 7 bases, with 10 bases left in between. Germline assignment: CDR1 MDHEN and CDR2 SYDVKM. The CDR3 sequence is 12 residues long. The CDR3 protein is CASRPPGNEQFF. The CDR3 bases are TGTGCCAGCAGGCCGCCAGGGAATGAGCAGTTCTTC.

The chain couples TRBV18 to TRBJ1-1, with D hard to call. The CDR3 is 13 residues long. Germline CDR1 reads KGHSH; CDR2 reads LQKENI. V lost 3 bases, J lost 0 bases, and 5 bases lay in between. Here the CDR3 reads CASSPTMNTEAFF. CDR3 nucleotide sequence: TGTGCCAGCTCACCGACTATGAACACTGAAGCTTTCTTT.

This chain links TRBV19 with TRBJ1-2; D is uncertain. The V and J ends lost 3 bases and 6 bases respectively, with 11 bases between them. Germline V gene sequence: CDR1 LNHDA, CDR2 SQIVND (reference sequence). This CDR3 has 13 amino acids. CDR3 residues: CASSILNRDGYTF. The CDR3 nucleotides read TGTGCCAGTAGTATCTTGAATCGTGATGGCTACACCTTC.

Concerning this clone: Other DNA variants within this sample encode the same CDR3. The chain uses TRBV18 and TRBJ2-5; D is ambiguous. V was clipped by 3 bases and J by 0 bases, with 2 bases between them. This CDR3 is 12 amino acids long. The V gene's germline CDR1 is KGHSH and CDR2 LQKENI. CDR3 nucleotide sequence: TGTGCCAGCTCACCGTACCAAGAGACCCAGTACTTC. As protein: CASSPYQETQYF.

This chain uses TRBV10-3 with TRBJ1-2, with 12 positions matching TRBD1. The V gene's germline CDR1 is ENHRY and CDR2 SYGVKD. V lost 4 bases, J lost 4 bases, and 7 bases stayed unmatched. This CDR3 spans 16 amino acids. The CDR3 loop is CAISAGTGGFGYGYTF. The CDR3, as DNA: TGTGCCATCAGTGCCGGGACAGGGGGCTTCGGCTATGGCTACACCTTC.

The rearrangement uses TRBV4-2 and TRBJ1-4; D remains unclear. CDR1 LGHNA and CDR2 YNFKEQ come from the germline V gene. The V gene lost 0 bases and the J gene lost 4 bases, with 12 bases spanning the gap. The CDR3 runs 16 residues. CDR3 coding DNA: TGTGCCAGCAGCCAAGATCTTTTGGGGTATAATGAAAAACTGTTTTTT. Protein: CASSQDLLGYNEKLFF.

This rearrangement joins TRBV6-6 to TRBJ2-1, with 8 bases lining up with TRBD1. This CDR3 contains 16 residues. Germline CDR1 reads MNHNY; CDR2 reads SVGAGI (reference sequence). The V gene end was trimmed by 5 bases and the J gene end by 16 bases; junction bases not matched to a gene: 22. The CDR3 loop reads CASSPGQGWFGLLDFF. DNA for the CDR3: TGTGCCAGCAGTCCCGGACAGGGATGGTTCGGTCTCCTGGACTTCTTC.

In regard to this clone: Other nucleotide sequences from this sample produce the same CDR3. This chain joins TRBV30 and TRBJ1-2, with a tentative D call TRBD1 (6 bases). From germline, CDR1 is GTSNPN and CDR2 SVGIG (reference sequence). The germline V and J ends were trimmed by 3 bases and 2 bases, with 10 bases remaining between them. The CDR3 covers 13 residues. CDR3 loop: CAWSPGQNYGYTF. In nucleotides, the CDR3 is TGTGCCTGGAGCCCGGGACAAAACTATGGCTACACCTTC. Full variable domain (outside the CDR3, taken from reference TRBV30 and TRBJ1-2): SQTIHQWPATLVQPVGSPLSLECTVEGTSNPNLYWYRQAAGRGLQLLFYSVGIGQISSEVPQNLSASRPQDRQFILSSKKLLLSDSGFYLCAWSPGQNYGYTFGSGTRLTVV.

CDR3 DNA sequence: TGTGCCAGCAGTGAAGCAGGTGGGGGGGGTGGTTTTTATTCACCCCTCCACTTT. Protein sequence: CASSEAGGGGGFYSPLHF. The rearrangement uses TRBV2 and TRBJ1-6; perhaps TRBD1 as D (5 bases). The CDR3 extends over 18 amino acids. Germline V gene sequence: CDR1 SNHLY, CDR2 FYNNEI. Trimming removed 0 bases from V and 8 bases from J, with 20 bases in between.

This clone was observed a single time. The V and J genes are TRBV6-1 and TRBJ1-1, with 8 bases aligning to TRBD1. Trimming removed 0 bases from V and 7 bases from J; junction bases left unmatched: 13. The CDR3 has 17 residues. Germline V gene lookup returns CDR1 MNHNS and CDR2 SASEGT. For the CDR3, the DNA is TGTGCCAGCAGTGAAGCGCTTCTTCGGACAGGGCTGAGTGAAGCTTTCTTT. Residues: CASSEALLRTGLSEAFF.

V and J are TRBV7-9 and TRBJ2-1; no reliable D call. The CDR3 sequence is 12 residues long. V shed 3 bases and J shed 3 bases, with 3 bases lying between them. Germline V lookup: CDR1 SEHNR, CDR2 FQNEAQ (reference sequence). The CDR3 DNA follows: TGTGCCAGCAGCTTTCTCTACAATGAGCAGTTCTTC. Encoded protein: CASSFLYNEQFF.

The rearrangement joins TRBV28 to TRBJ1-1; no definite D call. V lost 5 bases to trimming and J lost 0 bases, with 13 bases between them. This CDR3 contains 15 residues. CDR1 is MDHEN, CDR2 SYDVKM, per germline. CDR3 bases: TGTGCCAGCAGTCCAACGGGTCGGGTGAACACTGAAGCTTTCTTT. Its translation is CASSPTGRVNTEAFF.

The V and J genes are TRBV29-1 and TRBJ2-1, with 7 bases fitting TRBD1. CDR1 SQVTM and CDR2 ANQGSEA come from the germline V gene. This CDR3 is built from 14 residues. V lost 3 bases to trimming and J lost 3 bases; unmatched junction nucleotides: 5. The CDR3 here is CSVDRRGLYNEQFF. CDR3 sequence (DNA): TGCAGCGTTGATCGTAGGGGGCTCTACAATGAGCAGTTCTTC.

The rearrangement links TRBV4-1 to TRBJ1-1, with D perhaps TRBD1 (6 bases). This CDR3 contains 17 residues. The germline gives CDR1 MGHRA, CDR2 YSYEKL. Trimming pared 3 bases from V and 1 base from J, leaving 18 bases between. In DNA form, the CDR3 reads TGCGCCAGCAGCCACACCGCAGGTCAGGGGTCGAACACTGAAGCTTTCTTT. This codes for CASSHTAGQGSNTEAFF.

The V gene is TRBV10-2, the J gene TRBJ2-3, with 7 bases identical to TRBD2. Germline V gene sequence: CDR1 WSHSY, CDR2 SAAADI. This CDR3 comprises 14 residues. J gave up 5 bases and V 3 bases, and 5 bases lay outside the gene matches. The CDR3 nucleotides are TGCGCCAGCAGTGAAATAGGGGAGGGAGATACGCAGTATTTT. Translating gives CASSEIGEGDTQYF.

This rearrangement joins TRBV19 to TRBJ1-2; 7 bases are shared with TRBD1. Trimming removed 5 bases from V and 6 bases from J; junction bases left unmatched: 9. Per germline, CDR1 LNHDA and CDR2 SQIVND (reference sequence). The CDR3 sequence is 14 residues long. The CDR3 bases are TGTGCCAGTAGTGCTGACAGGGTAGGAGATGGCTACACCTTC. It is translated as CASSADRVGDGYTF.